This is a list of T cell receptor beta chains from one sample in a study of T cell responses to AZD1222 COVID-19 vaccine. Sequencing used immunoSEQ multiplex PCR; TCRdb keeps in-frame clones, though not all of them. The sample consists of about 200,000 clones, 85% to 95% of them appearing once. The sample was peripheral blood, taken on day 0 of AZD1222 vaccination. These receptors all come from an adult in good health. The CDR3 runs from the conserved cysteine through the conserved F or W. A D gene is named only where the DNA matches it firmly.

TRBV12-3/TRBV12-4	13	.	TRBJ2-7	CASSSARGGEQYF
TRBV6-2/TRBV6-3	18	TRBD1	TRBJ2-6	CASSLPDRVDSGANVLTF
TRBV10-1	10	.	TRBJ2-5	CASTTEAQYF
TRBV19	15	.	TRBJ1-1	CASVNRGVGITEAFF
TRBV6-5	15	.	TRBJ1-1	CASSYSRTADTEAFF
TRBV11-1	14	TRBD1	TRBJ2-7	CASSRQGGFNEQYF
TRBV19	18	.	TRBJ1-6	CASSMALPGSSYNSPLHF
TRBV5-1	16	.	TRBJ1-1	CASSLAGAPGNTEAFF
TRBV19	15	.	TRBJ1-5	CASSIGPGRNQPQHF
TRBV5-5	17	.	TRBJ2-7	CASSFFSETMGSYEQYF
TRBV19	14	.	TRBJ1-1	CASTKGLQNTEAFF
TRBV7-8	21	TRBD1	TRBJ1-5	CASSLSSAAGGTVSSNQPQHF
TRBV23-1	14	.	TRBJ1-2	CASSRRQGSYGYTF
TRBV5-8	15	.	TRBJ1-6	CASSLGGGRNSPLHF
TRBV6-5	13	.	TRBJ2-7	CASRRQETYEQYF
TRBV30	13	.	TRBJ1-3	CACEGHGGNTIYF
TRBV6-6	15	TRBD1	TRBJ2-1	CASSRTGNIYNEQFF
TRBV30	19	TRBD1	TRBJ2-7	CAWRPTLPRDRWTRHEQYF
TRBV18	16	.	TRBJ1-4	CASSDGGTPLGKKLFF
TRBV7-6	17	.	TRBJ2-7	CASSLVEGRGSPYEQYF
TRBV4-1	15	.	TRBJ1-6	CASSQRESYNSPLHF
TRBV7-3	15	.	TRBJ2-2	CASSLGLSNTGELFF
TRBV6-5	15	.	TRBJ1-3	CASSPDREAGNTIYF
TRBV7-2	15	TRBD2	TRBJ2-3	CASSFSGGAIDTQYF
TRBV19	16	TRBD2	TRBJ2-5	CASSTSGTSGLWTQYF
TRBV7-9	14	.	TRBJ1-1	CASSLGAGRGEAFF
TRBV11-2	13	.	TRBJ1-2	CASSLESGAKTTF
TRBV5-1	15	.	TRBJ2-1	CASSLAGSSYNEQFF
TRBV2	16	TRBD2	TRBJ2-6	CASSSSGGTGANVLTF
TRBV7-8	15	.	TRBJ2-1	CASSFNTFSYNEQFF
TRBV6-6	16	TRBD1	TRBJ1-3	CASSSGQLSSGNTIYF
TRBV6-5	14	TRBD2	TRBJ2-7	CASRIPGTSAEQYF
TRBV5-1	14	.	TRBJ1-1	CASSPTDMNTEAFF
TRBV11-3	13	TRBD2	TRBJ2-7	CASSLEVGGEQYF
TRBV7-9	13	.	TRBJ2-3	CASSLGGAWTQYF
TRBV28	13	TRBD1	TRBJ2-7	CASRGPSSYEQYF
TRBV7-9	15	.	TRBJ1-4	CASSSGWGVNEKLFF
TRBV6-5	13	TRBD1	TRBJ2-7	CASGGQGLHEQYF
TRBV5-1	16	.	TRBJ2-3	CASSLDSGPSTDTQYF
TRBV7-9	16	.	TRBJ1-4	CASSPQSGQSNEKLFF
TRBV5-8	17	.	TRBJ1-4	CASSSLTGGILDEKLFF
TRBV7-3	15	TRBD2	TRBJ2-1	CASCSGESSYNEQFF
TRBV27	18	TRBD1	TRBJ2-2	CASSLSFGGQRNTGELFF
TRBV2	16	.	TRBJ1-2	CASSPPRGQVNYGYTF
TRBV4-1	15	.	TRBJ2-7	CASSPRQESSYEQYF
TRBV7-2	14	.	TRBJ2-5	CASSPGRTQETQYF
TRBV3-1/TRBV3-2	11	.	TRBJ2-7	CASSQAGRQYF
TRBV27	16	TRBD1	TRBJ1-6	CASSWGDRVLNSPLHF
TRBV2	17	.	TRBJ1-4	CASRRTIQLWADEKLFF
TRBV3-1/TRBV3-2	13	.	TRBJ1-1	CASSHLGRVGAFF
TRBV3-1/TRBV3-2	15	TRBD1	TRBJ1-2	CASSPQGATNYGYTF
TRBV6-4	14	TRBD2	TRBJ2-1	CASRRGVGDNEQFF
TRBV3-1/TRBV3-2	13	.	TRBJ2-2	CASSQARIGELFF
TRBV6-1	14	.	TRBJ2-1	CASSERGLENEQFF
TRBV4-2	13	.	TRBJ1-1	CASSLGQNTEAFF
TRBV9	16	.	TRBJ1-4	CASTLSSGEAREKLFF
TRBV21-1	17	.	TRBJ1-5	CASSKGEHPYSNQPQHF
TRBV10-3	14	.	TRBJ1-1	CATGQPSSGTEAFF
TRBV7-6	15	TRBD1	TRBJ1-2	CASSPATGSNYGYTF